The clone carrying this TCR beta chain was detected a few times. Its antigen is as yet unknown. The length of the CDR3 is 14 residues. The germline gives CDR1 SGHNT, CDR2 YYREEE (reference sequence). The V end was cut by 4 bases, the J end by 7 bases, with 17 bases between. All the people who gave samples were healthy bone marrow donors. This PCR relied on a set of 60 Vbeta primers and 13 Jbeta primers. Repertoires were generated with immunoSEQ multiplex PCR, while TCRdb's copy carries only in-frame clones and drops some. The sample has about 120,000 clones, around 79% seen once. The sample comes from a study of cytomegalovirus exposure and HLA in healthy donors. Overall study results and limits: Analysis was performed later, and it showed HLA-associated TCR beta chains to be more clonally expanded than equally common others. The study reported that TCR beta sequences accurately predicted HLA-A and HLA-B alleles in most subjects. Cytomegalovirus association was assigned to more than 150 TCR beta chains.

Sequencing input: PBMCs. The receptor comes from a woman under 40 in good health and CMV-seronegative. The chain recombines TRBV5-4 with TRBJ1-1; D is unresolved. Written as DNA, the CDR3 is TGTGCCAGCAGCAGCGGCCTGACTAAGGGTGAAGCTTTCTTT. This gives the protein CASSSGLTKGEAFF. The variable domain in full, completed from reference TRBV5-4 and TRBJ1-1, reads ETGVTQSPTHLIKTRGQQVTLRCSSQSGHNTVSWYQQALGQGPQFIFQYYREEENGRGNFPPRFSGLQFPNYSSELNVNALELDDSALYLCASSSGLTKGEAFFGQGTRLTVV.